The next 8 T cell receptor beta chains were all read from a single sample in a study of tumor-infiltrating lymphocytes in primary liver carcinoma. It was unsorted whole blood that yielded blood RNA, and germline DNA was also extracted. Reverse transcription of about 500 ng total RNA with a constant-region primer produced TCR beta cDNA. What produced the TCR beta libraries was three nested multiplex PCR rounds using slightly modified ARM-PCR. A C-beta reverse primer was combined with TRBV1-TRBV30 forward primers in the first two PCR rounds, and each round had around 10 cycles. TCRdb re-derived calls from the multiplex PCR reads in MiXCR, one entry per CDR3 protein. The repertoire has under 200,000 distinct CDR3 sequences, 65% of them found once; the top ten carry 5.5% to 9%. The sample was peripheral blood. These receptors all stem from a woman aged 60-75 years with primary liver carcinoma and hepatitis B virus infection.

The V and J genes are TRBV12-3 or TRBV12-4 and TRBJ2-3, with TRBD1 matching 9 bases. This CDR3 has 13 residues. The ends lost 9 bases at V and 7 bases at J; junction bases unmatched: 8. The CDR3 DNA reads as TGTGCCAGTACAGGGGGCCTCACCAATACGCAGTATTTT. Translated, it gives CASTGGLTNTQYF.

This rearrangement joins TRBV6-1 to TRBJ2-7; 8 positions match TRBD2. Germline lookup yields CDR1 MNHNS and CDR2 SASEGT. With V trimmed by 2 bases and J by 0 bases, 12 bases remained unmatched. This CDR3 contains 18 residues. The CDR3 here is CASSERPGGLLLSYEQYF. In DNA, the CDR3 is TGTGCCAGCAGTGAAAGGCCGGGGGGGCTCCTCCTCTCCTACGAGCAGTACTTC.

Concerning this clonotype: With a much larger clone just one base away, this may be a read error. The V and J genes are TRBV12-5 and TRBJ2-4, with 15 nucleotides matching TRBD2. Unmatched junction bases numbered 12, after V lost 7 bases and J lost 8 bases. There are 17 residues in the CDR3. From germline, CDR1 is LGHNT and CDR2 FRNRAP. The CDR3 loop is CASAWTSGRASTYIQYF. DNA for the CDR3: TGTGCTAGTGCCTGGACTAGCGGGAGGGCTTCCACCTACATTCAGTACTTC.

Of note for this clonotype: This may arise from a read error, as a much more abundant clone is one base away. CDR3 sequence reads: CASIFVRTSGTPYNEQFF. CDR3 DNA sequence: TGTGCCAGCATCTTCGTTAGGACTAGCGGGACCCCCTACAATGAGCAGTTCTTC. The V gene is TRBV5-4, the J gene TRBJ2-1; TRBD2 aligns across 12 bases. After removal of 6 bases from V and 2 bases from J, the junction contained 12 bases not matched to a gene. CDR1 is SGHNT and CDR2 is YYREEE in the germline V gene (reference sequence). The CDR3 sequence is 18 residues long.

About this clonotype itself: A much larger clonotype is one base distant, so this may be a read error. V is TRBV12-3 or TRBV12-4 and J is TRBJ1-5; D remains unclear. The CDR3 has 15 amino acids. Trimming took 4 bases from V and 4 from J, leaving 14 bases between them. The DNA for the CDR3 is TGTGCCAGCAGTTCCCCTCGACCCCCTAATCAGCCCCAGCATTTT. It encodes CASSSPRPPNQPQHF.

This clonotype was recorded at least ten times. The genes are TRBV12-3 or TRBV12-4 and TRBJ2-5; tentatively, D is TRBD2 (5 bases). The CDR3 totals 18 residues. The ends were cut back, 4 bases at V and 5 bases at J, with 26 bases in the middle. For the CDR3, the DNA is TGTGCCAGCAGTTACGGACTCCAAGCCAATCCTTTGGTCGAGACCCAGTACTTC. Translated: CASSYGLQANPLVETQYF.

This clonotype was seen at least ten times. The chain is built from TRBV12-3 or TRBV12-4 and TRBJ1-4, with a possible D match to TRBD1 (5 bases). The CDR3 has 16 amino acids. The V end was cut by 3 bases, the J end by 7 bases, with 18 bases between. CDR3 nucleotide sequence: TGTGCCAGCAGTTTGGGGCAGGGTACCCCAGGTGAAAAACTGTTTTTT. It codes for CASSLGQGTPGEKLFF.

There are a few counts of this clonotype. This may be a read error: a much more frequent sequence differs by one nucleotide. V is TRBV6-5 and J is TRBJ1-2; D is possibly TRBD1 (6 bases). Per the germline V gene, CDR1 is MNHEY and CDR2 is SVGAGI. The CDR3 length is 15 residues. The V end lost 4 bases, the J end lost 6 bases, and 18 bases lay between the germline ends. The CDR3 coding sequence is TGTGCCAGCAGTTTCACAGGGCCGCTAGGCCATGGCTACACCTTC. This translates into CASSFTGPLGHGYTF.